The 3 T cell receptor beta chains below come from one sample, sequenced in a study of blood T cell repertoires in COVID-19. Profiling relied on immunoSEQ multiplex PCR, and the TCRdb table lists in-frame clones only, not all of them. The repertoire has around 43,000 clones, more than 85% of them found once; the top ten carry roughly 19%. The sample comprised peripheral blood. These receptor sequences come from a man aged 50 or older in a cohort sampled during active COVID-19.

This clone was seen a handful of times. The CDR3 loop reads CASSLLYSGANVLTF. Written as DNA, the CDR3 is TGTGCCAGCAGCTTACTTTACTCTGGGGCCAACGTCCTGACTTTC. This chain uses TRBV11-2 with TRBJ2-6; D gene uncertain. V dropped 2 bases and J dropped 0 bases, with 5 bases sitting between them. Germline V gives CDR1 SGHAT, CDR2 FQNNGV. This CDR3 is built from 15 residues.

The J gene is TRBJ2-1, the V gene TRBV11-2; D gene uncertain. The CDR3 loop spans 14 amino acids. Trimming shortened V by 1 base and J by 5 bases, and 9 bases separated the two germline ends. Germline CDR1 reads SGHAT; CDR2 reads FQNNGV. CDR3 amino acids: CASSLAVLHNEQFF. CDR3 nucleotide sequence: TGTGCCAGCAGCTTAGCGGTGTTACACAATGAGCAGTTCTTC. Variable domain in full (rest from reference TRBV11-2 and TRBJ2-1): EAGVAQSPRYKIIEKRQSVAFWCNPISGHATLYWYQQILGQGPKLLIQFQNNGVVDDSQLPKDRFSAERLKGVDSTLKIQPAKLEDSAVYLCASSLAVLHNEQFFGPGTRLTVL.

The sample holds a few counts of this clone. The chain has TRBV4-1 and TRBJ1-2; TRBD1 agrees at 8 bases. This CDR3 comprises 14 residues. V shed 1 base, J shed 4 bases, and the junction held 2 bases outside the gene matches. Germline V gene data show CDR1 as MGHRA and CDR2 as YSYEKL. The DNA of the CDR3 is TGCGCCAGCAGCCAAGGGACAGGGACCTATGGCTACACCTTC. Translated: CASSQGTGTYGYTF.